This T cell receptor beta chain was sequenced during a study of shared clonotypes between healthy human individuals. Across the whole study: Donor composition was two women and three men, aged 18 to 49.

The method was immunoSEQ multiplex PCR; TCRdb's version includes in-frame clones alone and lacks a portion of them. In the table there are hundreds of thousands of clones, roughly 80% of which are singletons. Trimming shortened V by 6 bases and J by 0 bases, and 6 bases separated the two germline ends. CDR3 size: 13 residues. The germline CDR1 and CDR2 sequences are LNHDA and SQIVND (reference sequence). Every contributor of samples was a Caucasian grown-up residing in Nashville, Tennessee. The clonotype was recovered from a woman between 40 and 50 years old in good health. Some clones in this sample may be carry-over from other donors' samples. The rearrangement joins TRBV19 to TRBJ1-5; D unresolved. The specimen sequenced was PBMCs. The CDR3 sequence: CASRDPSNQPQHF. The CDR3 DNA follows: TGTGCCAGTAGGGACCCTAGCAATCAGCCCCAGCATTTT.